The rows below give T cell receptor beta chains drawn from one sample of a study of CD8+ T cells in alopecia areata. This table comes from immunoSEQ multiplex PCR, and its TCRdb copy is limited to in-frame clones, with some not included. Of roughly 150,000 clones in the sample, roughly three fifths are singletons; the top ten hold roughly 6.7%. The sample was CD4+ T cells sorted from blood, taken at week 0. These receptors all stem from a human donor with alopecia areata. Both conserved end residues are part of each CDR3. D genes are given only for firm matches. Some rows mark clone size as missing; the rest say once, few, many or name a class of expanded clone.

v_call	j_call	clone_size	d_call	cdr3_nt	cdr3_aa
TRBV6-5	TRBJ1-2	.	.	TGTGCCACCTCACGGGGGGCGGACTATGGCTACACCTTC	CATSRGADYGYTF
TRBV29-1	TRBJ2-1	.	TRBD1	TGCAGCGCTAACCGGGACAGGTACAATGAGCAGTTCTTC	CSANRDRYNEQFF
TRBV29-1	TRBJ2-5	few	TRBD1	TGCAGCGTGGGGGACAGTCAAGAGACCCAGTACTTC	CSVGDSQETQYF
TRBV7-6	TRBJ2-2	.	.	TGTGCCAGCAGCTTAGAGCCTGCTCCGACCACCGGGGAGCTGTTTTTT	CASSLEPAPTTGELFF
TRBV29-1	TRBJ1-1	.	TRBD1	TGCAGCGTGCATCGGACAGGAGGTGGTGAAGCTTTCTTT	CSVHRTGGGEAFF
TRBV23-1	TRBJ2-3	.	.	TGCGCCAGCAGCCGGCCCCCACTAGAGACCACAGATACGCAGTATTTT	CASSRPPLETTDTQYF
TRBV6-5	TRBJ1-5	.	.	TGTGCCAGCAGTTTGGACACCCGGGGGCCCCAGCATTTT	CASSLDTRGPQHF
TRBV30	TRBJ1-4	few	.	TGTGCCTACAAGTGGGGGTCAACTAATGAAAAACTGTTTTTT	CAYKWGSTNEKLFF
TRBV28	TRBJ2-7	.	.	TGTGCCAGCAGTCCGGGACGGATCTACGAGCAGTACTTC	CASSPGRIYEQYF
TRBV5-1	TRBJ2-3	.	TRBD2	TGCGCCAGCAGCTTGGACCTAGCGGGGGATACGCAGTATTTT	CASSLDLAGDTQYF
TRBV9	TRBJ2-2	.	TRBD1	TGTGCCAGCAGCGTAGTGAGGGGGCGCGACACCGGGGAGCTGTTTTTT	CASSVVRGRDTGELFF
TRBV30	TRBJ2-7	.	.	TGTGCCTGGAGTGTAGGCACGATCTACGAGCAGTACTTC	CAWSVGTIYEQYF
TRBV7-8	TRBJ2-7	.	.	TGTGCCAGCAGCTTAGATGGGGGCGCCGGGGTTAGGGTGCTGTACTTC	CASSLDGGAGVRVLYF
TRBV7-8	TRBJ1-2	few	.	TGTGCCAGCAGCCCCGGGGGGGGCTTTGGCTACACCTTC	CASSPGGGFGYTF
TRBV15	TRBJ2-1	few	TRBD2	TGTGCCACCAGCAGAGATCCCGGGGTAGCGGGGGGATTCTACAATGAGCAGTTCTTC	CATSRDPGVAGGFYNEQFF
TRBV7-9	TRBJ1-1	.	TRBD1	TGTGCCAGCAGCCCCGGGACAGGCTTC	CASSPGTGF
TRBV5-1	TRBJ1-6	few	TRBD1	TGCGCCAGCAGCTCCAGCTCAGGGGGCAGTAATTCACCCCTCCACTTT	CASSSSSGGSNSPLHF
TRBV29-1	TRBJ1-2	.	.	TGCAGCGTTGAAGGAGGGAACTACGCTGGCTACACCTTC	CSVEGGNYAGYTF
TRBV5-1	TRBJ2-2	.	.	TGCGCCAGCAGCTTGGGACATCAGAACACCGGGGAGCTGTTTTTT	CASSLGHQNTGELFF
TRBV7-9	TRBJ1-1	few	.	TGTGCCAGCAGATTAGAACGCGAGGAAGCTTTCTTT	CASRLEREEAFF
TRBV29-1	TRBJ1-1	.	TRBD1	TGCAGCGTTGCCCTGGTTCAGGGGGGCATGAACACTGAAGCTTTCTTT	CSVALVQGGMNTEAFF
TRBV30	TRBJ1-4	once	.	TGTGCCTGGAGTGGGCAACATGGGACCACACAAGGCGAAAAACTGTTTTTT	CAWSGQHGTTQGEKLFF
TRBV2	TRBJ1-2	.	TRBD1	TGTGCCAGCAGTGAGGCAGGGGGCTATGGCTACACCTTC	CASSEAGGYGYTF
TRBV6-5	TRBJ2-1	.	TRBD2	TGTGCCAGCAGTCCCGGGACTACCCTCTTCGAGGAGCAGTTCTTC	CASSPGTTLFEEQFF
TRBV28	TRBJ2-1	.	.	TGTGCCAGCAGTTTACCCCCAGGGGTCGGGGAGCAGTTCTTC	CASSLPPGVGEQFF
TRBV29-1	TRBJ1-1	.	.	TGCAGCGTTGTGCGTCAGATGAACACTGAAGCTTTCTTT	CSVVRQMNTEAFF
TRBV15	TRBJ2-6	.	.	TGTGCCACCAGCCCCGGTCGCTCTGGGGCCAACGTCCTGACTTTC	CATSPGRSGANVLTF
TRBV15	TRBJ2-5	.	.	TGTGCCACGACCCCGGGGAACCGGAAAGAAGAGACCCAGTACTTC	CATTPGNRKEETQYF
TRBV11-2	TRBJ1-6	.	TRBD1	TGTGCCAGCAGCTTAGAGGGGTGGTGGGACAGGGGTGTCAGGAATTCACCCCTCCACTTT	CASSLEGWWDRGVRNSPLHF
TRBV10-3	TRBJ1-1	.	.	TGTGCCATCAGTGAGGGGGTTGGTAGCACTGAAGCTTTCTTT	CAISEGVGSTEAFF
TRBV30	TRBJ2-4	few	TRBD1	TGTGCCTGGAGTGTGCAGGGGGTAAACATTCAGTACTTC	CAWSVQGVNIQYF
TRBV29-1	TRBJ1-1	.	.	TGCAGCGACCCCCGGGGTGCTTTCTTT	CSDPRGAFF
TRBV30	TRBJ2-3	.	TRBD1	TGTGCCTGGAGTGCGGGACAGGGCACAGATACGCAGTATTTT	CAWSAGQGTDTQYF
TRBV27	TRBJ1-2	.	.	TGTGCCAGCAGTCCTCAATCCTACCCCCGTTATGGCTACACCTTC	CASSPQSYPRYGYTF
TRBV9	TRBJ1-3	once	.	TGTGCCAGCAGCGGTAGACGGGCGAGCTCTGGAAACACCATATATTTT	CASSGRRASSGNTIYF
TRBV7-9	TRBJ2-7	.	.	TGTGCCAGCACAGGAACCTACGAGCAGTACTTC	CASTGTYEQYF
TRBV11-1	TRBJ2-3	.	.	TGTGCCAGCAGCTTAAGAGATACGCAGTATTTT	CASSLRDTQYF
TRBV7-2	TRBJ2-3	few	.	TGTGCCAGCAGTTACCGACACACCACAGATACGCAGTATTTT	CASSYRHTTDTQYF
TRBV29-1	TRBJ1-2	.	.	TGCAGCGTCTTCCGGGCCCTCTATGGCTACACCTTC	CSVFRALYGYTF
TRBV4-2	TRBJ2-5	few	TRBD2	TGTGCCAGCAGCCAAGATTGGGGACTAGCCAGCCAAGAGACCCAGTACTTC	CASSQDWGLASQETQYF
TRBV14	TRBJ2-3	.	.	TGTGCCAGCAGCCGTACAGATACGCAGTATTTT	CASSRTDTQYF
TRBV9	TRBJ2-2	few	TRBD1	TGTGCCAGCAGCGTAAGGACAGGGCCGAACACCGGGGAGCTGTTTTTT	CASSVRTGPNTGELFF
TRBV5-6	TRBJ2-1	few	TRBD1	TGTGCCAGCAGCAGGGGGGACAGGAGTAATGAGCAGTTCTTC	CASSRGDRSNEQFF